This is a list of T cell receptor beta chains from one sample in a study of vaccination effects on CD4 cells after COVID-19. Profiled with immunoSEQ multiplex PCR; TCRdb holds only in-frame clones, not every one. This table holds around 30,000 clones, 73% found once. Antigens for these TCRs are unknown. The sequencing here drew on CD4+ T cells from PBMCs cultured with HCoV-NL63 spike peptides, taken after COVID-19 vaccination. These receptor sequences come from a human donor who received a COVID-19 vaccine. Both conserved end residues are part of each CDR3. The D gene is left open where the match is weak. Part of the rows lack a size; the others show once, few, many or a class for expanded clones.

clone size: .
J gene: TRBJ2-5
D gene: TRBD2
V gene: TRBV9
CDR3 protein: CASSVTSGVWETQYF
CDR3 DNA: TGTGCCAGCAGCGTAACTAGCGGGGTGTGGGAGACCCAGTACTTC

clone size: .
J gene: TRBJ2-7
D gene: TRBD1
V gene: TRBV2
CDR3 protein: CASSRLTGDFGDEQYF
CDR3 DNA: TGTGCCAGCAGTAGACTGACAGGGGACTTCGGAGACGAGCAGTACTTC

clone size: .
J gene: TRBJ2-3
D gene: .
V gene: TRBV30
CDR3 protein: CAWSRADTQYF
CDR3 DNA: TGTGCCTGGAGTCGGGCGGATACGCAGTATTTT

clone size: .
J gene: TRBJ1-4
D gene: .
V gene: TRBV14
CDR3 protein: CASSRGPEKLFF
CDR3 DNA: TGTGCCAGCAGCCGCGGCCCTGAAAAACTGTTTTTT

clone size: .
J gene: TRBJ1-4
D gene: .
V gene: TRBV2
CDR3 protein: CASLREIGEKLFF
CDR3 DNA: TGTGCCAGCCTCAGGGAAATTGGTGAAAAACTGTTTTTT

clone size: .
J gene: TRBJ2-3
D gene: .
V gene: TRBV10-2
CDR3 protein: CASRGLVPTDTQYF
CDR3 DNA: TGCGCCAGCAGGGGGCTCGTCCCCACAGATACGCAGTATTTT

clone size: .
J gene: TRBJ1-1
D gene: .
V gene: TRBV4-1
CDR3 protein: CASSQGFSPGAPAHHLNTEAFF
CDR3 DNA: TGCGCCAGCAGCCAAGGTTTCAGCCCGGGGGCGCCGGCCCACCACCTGAACACTGAAGCTTTCTTT

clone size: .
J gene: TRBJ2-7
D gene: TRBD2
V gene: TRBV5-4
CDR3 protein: CASSLAASGSGGYEQYF
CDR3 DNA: TGTGCCAGCAGCTTGGCCGCTAGCGGGAGTGGGGGATACGAGCAGTACTTC

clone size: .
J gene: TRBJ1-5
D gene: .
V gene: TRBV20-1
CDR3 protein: CSASLGSSRNQPQHF
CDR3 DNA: TGCAGTGCTAGTCTGGGAAGCAGTCGCAATCAGCCCCAGCATTTT

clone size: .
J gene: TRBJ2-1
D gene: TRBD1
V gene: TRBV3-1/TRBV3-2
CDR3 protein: CASSSPGQGAHEQFF
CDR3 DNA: TGTGCCAGCAGCTCACCGGGACAGGGGGCACATGAGCAGTTCTTC

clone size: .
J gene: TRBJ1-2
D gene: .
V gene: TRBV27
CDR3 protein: CASRNEVSYGYTF
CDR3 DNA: TGTGCCAGCAGGAACGAGGTGTCCTATGGCTACACCTTC

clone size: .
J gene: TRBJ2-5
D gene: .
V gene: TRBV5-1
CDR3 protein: CASSSWGGRWETQYF
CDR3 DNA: TGCGCCAGCAGCTCCTGGGGGGGGCGCTGGGAGACCCAGTACTTC

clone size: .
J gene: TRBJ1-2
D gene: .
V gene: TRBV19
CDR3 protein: CASSIIGGRGFSGYTF
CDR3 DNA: TGTGCCAGTAGTATTATAGGTGGGAGAGGGTTCTCTGGCTACACCTTC

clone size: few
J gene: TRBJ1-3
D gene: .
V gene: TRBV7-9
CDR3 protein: CASSLRAGFSGNTIYF
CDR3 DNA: TGTGCCAGCAGCTTAAGGGCGGGATTCTCTGGAAACACCATATATTTT

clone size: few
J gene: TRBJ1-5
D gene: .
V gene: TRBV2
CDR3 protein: CASSGRVNQPQHF
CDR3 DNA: TGTGCCAGCAGTGGTAGGGTGAATCAGCCCCAGCATTTT

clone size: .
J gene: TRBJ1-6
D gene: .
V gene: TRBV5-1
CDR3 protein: CASSSKGRSNSPLHF
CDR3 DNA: TGCGCCAGCAGCTCCAAGGGACGGTCTAATTCACCCCTCCACTTT

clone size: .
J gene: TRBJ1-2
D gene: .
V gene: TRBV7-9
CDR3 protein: CASSSQYFNPYGYTF
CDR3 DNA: TGTGCCAGCAGTTCTCAATACTTTAATCCTTATGGCTACACCTTC

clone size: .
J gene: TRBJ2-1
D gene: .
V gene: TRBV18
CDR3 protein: CASSPSERQFF
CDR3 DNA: TGTGCCAGCTCACCATCGGAGAGACAGTTCTTC

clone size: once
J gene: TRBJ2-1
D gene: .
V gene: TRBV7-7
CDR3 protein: CASRPAGGTTNNEQFF
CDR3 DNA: TGTGCCAGCAGGCCCGCTGGCGGGACGACCAACAATGAGCAGTTCTTC

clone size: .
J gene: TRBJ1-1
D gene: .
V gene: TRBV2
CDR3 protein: CASRVEAEAFF
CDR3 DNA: TGTGCCAGCAGGGTGGAGGCTGAAGCTTTCTTT

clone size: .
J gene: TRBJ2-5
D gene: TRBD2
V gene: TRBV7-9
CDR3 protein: CASRRLAGGGETQYF
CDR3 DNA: TGTGCCAGCAGGAGACTAGCGGGAGGAGGGGAGACCCAGTACTTC

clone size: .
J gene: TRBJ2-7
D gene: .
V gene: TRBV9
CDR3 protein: CASTPGGEAYEQYF
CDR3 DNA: TGTGCCAGCACCCCCGGTGGAGAAGCCTACGAGCAGTACTTC

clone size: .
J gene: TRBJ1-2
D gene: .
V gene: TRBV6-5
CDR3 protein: CASSPGLRKSGYTF
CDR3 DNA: TGTGCCAGCAGCCCCGGACTCCGCAAGAGTGGCTACACCTTC